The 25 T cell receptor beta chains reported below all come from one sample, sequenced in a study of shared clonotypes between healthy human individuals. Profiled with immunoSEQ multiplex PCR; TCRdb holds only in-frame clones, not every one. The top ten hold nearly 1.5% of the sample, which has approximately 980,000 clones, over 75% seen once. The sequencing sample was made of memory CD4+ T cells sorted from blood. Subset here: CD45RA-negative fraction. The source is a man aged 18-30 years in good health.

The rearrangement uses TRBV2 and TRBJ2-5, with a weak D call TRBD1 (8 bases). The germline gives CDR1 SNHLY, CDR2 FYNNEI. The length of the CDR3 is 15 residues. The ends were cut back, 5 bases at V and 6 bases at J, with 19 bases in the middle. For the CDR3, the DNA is TGTGCCAGCAGTTATCGACAGGGGAGGGAGAAGACCCAGTACTTC. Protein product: CASSYRQGREKTQYF.

CDR3 coding DNA: TGTGCCAGCAGCTTACAGGGACCCAAGGAGCAGTTCTTC. Its translation is CASSLQGPKEQFF. The gene calls are TRBV5-6 and TRBJ2-1; D perhaps matches TRBD1 (6 bases). V was shortened by 2 bases and J by 10 bases, with 13 bases between the two germline ends. CDR1 and CDR2 (germline): SGHDT, YYEEEE. This CDR3 is built from 13 residues.

The CDR3 DNA reads as TGTGCCTGGAGCCTGGACAGAAACGGCCAAGAGACCCAGTACTTC. Protein: CAWSLDRNGQETQYF. The chain combines TRBV30 with TRBJ2-5; TRBD1 might be the D (6 bases). This CDR3 is 15 amino acids long. V was clipped by 3 bases and J by 1 base, with 15 bases between them. CDR1 GTSNPN and CDR2 SVGIG come from the germline V gene (reference sequence).

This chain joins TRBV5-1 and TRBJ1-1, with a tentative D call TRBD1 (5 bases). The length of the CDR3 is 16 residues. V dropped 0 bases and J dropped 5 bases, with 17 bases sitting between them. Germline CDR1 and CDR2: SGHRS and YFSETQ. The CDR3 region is CASSLAVWGVGTEAFF. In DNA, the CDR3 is TGCGCCAGCAGCTTGGCCGTCTGGGGGGTAGGTACTGAAGCTTTCTTT.

The CDR3, as DNA: TGTGCCAGCAGTTTGGGGACAGGGCATGGGACAGATACGCAGTATTTT. It specifies CASSLGTGHGTDTQYF. This chain connects TRBV2 to TRBJ2-3; 9 bases align to TRBD1. V lost 5 bases and J lost 3; bases outside the gene matches: 9. Germline V gene data show CDR1 as SNHLY and CDR2 as FYNNEI. This CDR3 is 16 amino acids long.

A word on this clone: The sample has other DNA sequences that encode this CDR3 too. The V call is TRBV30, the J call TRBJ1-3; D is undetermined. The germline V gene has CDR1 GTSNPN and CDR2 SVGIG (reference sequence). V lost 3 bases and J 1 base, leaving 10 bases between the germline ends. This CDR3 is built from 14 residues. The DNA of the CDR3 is TGTGCCTGGAGCGGCCGGGGTTCTGGAAACACCATATATTTT. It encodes CAWSGRGSGNTIYF.

The CDR3 coding sequence is TGTGCCTGGATGGCACCCTATAATTCACCCCTCCACTTT. Protein sequence: CAWMAPYNSPLHF. The chain joins TRBV30 to TRBJ1-6; D is unresolved. Looked up from germline, CDR1 is GTSNPN and CDR2 is SVGIG (reference sequence). Deletions cut 4 bases from V and 2 bases from J, with 6 bases between. This CDR3 region has 13 residues.

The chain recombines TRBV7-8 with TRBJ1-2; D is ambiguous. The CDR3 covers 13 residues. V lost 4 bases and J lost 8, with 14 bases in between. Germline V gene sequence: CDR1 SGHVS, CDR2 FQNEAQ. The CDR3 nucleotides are TGTGCCAGCAGCTACGGACCAGGCAGGGGCTACACCTTC. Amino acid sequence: CASSYGPGRGYTF.

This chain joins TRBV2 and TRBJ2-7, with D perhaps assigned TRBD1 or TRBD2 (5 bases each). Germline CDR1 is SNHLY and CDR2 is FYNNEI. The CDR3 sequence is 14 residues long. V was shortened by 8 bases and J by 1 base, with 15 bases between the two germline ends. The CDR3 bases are TGTGCCAGCCTCCGAGAGGGACGGTCCTACGAGCAGTACTTC. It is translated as CASLREGRSYEQYF.

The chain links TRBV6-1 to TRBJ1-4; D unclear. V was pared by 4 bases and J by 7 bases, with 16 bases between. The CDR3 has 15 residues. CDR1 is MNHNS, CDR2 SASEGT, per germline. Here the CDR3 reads CASSGTTWTPEKLFF. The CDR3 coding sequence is TGTGCCAGCAGTGGTACGACATGGACTCCTGAAAAACTGTTTTTT.

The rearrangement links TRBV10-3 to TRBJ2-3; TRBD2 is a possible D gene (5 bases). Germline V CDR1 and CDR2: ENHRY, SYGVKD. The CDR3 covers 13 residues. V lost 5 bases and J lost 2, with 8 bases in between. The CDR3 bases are TGTGCCATCAGTAGCGGTTACACAGATACGCAGTATTTT. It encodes CAISSGYTDTQYF.

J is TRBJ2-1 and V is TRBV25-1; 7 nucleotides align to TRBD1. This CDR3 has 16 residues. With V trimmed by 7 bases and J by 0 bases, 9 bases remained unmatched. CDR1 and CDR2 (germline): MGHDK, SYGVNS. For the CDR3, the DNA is TGTGCCAGCAAGGCTAGCAGGGGGAGCTCCTACAATGAGCAGTTCTTC. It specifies CASKASRGSSYNEQFF.

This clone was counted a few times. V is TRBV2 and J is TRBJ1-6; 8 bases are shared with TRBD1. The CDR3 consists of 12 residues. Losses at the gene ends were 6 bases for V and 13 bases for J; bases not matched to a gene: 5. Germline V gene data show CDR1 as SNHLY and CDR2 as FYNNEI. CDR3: CASRSTGGPLHF. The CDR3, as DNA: TGTGCCAGCAGATCTACAGGGGGTCCCCTCCACTTT. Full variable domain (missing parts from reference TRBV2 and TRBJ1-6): EPEVTQTPSHQVTQMGQEVILRCVPISNHLYFYWYRQILGQKVEFLVSFYNNEISEKSEIFDDQFSVERPDGSNFTLKIRSTKLEDSAMYFCASRSTGGPLHFGNGTRLTVT.

In DNA, the CDR3 is TGCGCCAGCAGCCAACAGACGGGGGGGGAAACGGCTAACTATGGCTACACCTTC. This gives the protein CASSQQTGGETANYGYTF. V and J are TRBV4-1 and TRBJ1-2, with a tentative D call TRBD1 (5 bases). Germline loops: CDR1 MGHRA, CDR2 YSYEKL. The CDR3 contains 18 residues. Trimming cost V 2 bases and J 0 bases, with 19 bases left between them.

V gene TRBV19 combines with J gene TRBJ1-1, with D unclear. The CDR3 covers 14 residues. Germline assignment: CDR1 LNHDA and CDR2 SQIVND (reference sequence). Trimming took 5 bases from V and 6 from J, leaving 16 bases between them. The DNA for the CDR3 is TGTGCCAGTAGTGGGGATATGGTTAGAGCTGAAGCTTTCTTT. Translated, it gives CASSGDMVRAEAFF. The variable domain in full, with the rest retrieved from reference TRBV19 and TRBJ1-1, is DGGITQSPKYLFRKEGQNVTLSCEQNLNHDAMYWYRQDPGQGLRLIYYSQIVNDFQKGDIAEGYSVSREKKESFPLTVTSAQKNPTAFYLCASSGDMVRAEAFFGQGTRLTVV.

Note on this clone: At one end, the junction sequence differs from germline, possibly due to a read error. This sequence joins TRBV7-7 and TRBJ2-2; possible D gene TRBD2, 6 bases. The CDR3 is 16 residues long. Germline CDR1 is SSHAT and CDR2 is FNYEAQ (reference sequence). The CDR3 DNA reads TGTGCTAGCAGCTTCGGGGGTGGGGCGAACACCGGGGAGCTGTTTTTT. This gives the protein CASSFGGGANTGELFF.

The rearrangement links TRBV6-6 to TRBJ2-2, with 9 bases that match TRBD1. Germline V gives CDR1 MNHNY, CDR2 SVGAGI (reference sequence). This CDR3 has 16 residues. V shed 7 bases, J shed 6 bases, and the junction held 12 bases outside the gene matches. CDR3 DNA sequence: TGTGCCAGCACCTCGGGACAGGGACTGCTATCCGGGGAGCTGTTTTTT. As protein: CASTSGQGLLSGELFF.

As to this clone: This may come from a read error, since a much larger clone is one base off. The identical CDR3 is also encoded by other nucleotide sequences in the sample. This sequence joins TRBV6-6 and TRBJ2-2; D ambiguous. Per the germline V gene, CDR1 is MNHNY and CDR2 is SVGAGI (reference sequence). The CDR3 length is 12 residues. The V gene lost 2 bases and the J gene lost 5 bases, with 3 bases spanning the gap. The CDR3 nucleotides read TGTGCCAGCAGTTACAGGACCGGGGAGCTGTTTTTT. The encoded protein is CASSYRTGELFF.

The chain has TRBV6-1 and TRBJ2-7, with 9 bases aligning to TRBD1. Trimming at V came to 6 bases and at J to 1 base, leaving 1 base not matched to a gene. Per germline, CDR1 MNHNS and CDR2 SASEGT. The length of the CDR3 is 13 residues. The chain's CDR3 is CASRDRGSYEQYF. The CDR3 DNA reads TGTGCCAGCAGAGACAGGGGGTCCTACGAGCAGTACTTC.

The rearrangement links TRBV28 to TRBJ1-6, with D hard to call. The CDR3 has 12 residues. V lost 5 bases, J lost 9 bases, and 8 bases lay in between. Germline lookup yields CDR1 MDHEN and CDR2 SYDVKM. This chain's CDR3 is CASSLMTSPLHF. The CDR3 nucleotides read TGTGCCAGCAGTCTTATGACTTCACCCCTCCACTTT.

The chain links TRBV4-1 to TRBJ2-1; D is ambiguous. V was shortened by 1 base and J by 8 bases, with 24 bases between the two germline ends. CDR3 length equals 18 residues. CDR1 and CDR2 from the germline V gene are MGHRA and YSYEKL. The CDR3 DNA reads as TGCGCCAGCAGCCAAGGGCCCCCTGCAGGCTTGGTTGTGGATGAGCAGTTCTTC. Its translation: CASSQGPPAGLVVDEQFF.

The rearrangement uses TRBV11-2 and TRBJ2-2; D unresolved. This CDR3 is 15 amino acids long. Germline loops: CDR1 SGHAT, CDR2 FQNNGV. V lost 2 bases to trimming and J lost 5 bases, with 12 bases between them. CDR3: CASSLSPGGTGELFF. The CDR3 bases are TGTGCCAGCAGCTTATCCCCAGGTGGGACCGGGGAGCTGTTTTTT.

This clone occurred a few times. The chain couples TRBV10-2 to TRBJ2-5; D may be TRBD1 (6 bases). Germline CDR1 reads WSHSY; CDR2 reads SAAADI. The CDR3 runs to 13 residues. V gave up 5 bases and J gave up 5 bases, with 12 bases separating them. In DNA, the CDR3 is TGCGCCAGCAGTTCACAGGGCAGGGAGACCCAGTACTTC. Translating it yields CASSSQGRETQYF.

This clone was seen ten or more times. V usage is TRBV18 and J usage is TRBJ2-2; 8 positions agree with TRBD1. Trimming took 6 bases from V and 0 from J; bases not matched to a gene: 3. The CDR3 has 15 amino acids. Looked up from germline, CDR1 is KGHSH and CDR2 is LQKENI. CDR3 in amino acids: CASSLGQANTGELFF. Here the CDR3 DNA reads TGTGCCAGCTCCCTGGGACAGGCGAACACCGGGGAGCTGTTTTTT.

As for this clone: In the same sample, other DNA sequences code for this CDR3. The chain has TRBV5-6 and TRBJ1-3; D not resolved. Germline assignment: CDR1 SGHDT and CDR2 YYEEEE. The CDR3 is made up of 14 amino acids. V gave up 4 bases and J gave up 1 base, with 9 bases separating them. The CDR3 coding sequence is TGTGCCAGCAGCCTCCCGAATTCTGGAAACACCATATATTTT. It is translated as CASSLPNSGNTIYF.